The 17 T cell receptor beta chains listed next were all sequenced from one sample in a study of cytomegalovirus exposure and HLA in healthy donors. Vbeta (60) and Jbeta (13) primers were used in the PCR. TCRdb keeps only in-frame clones here, not all; method: immunoSEQ multiplex PCR. The sample has hundreds of thousands of clones, around 80% seen once. Sequencing used PBMCs. The receptors come from a woman aged 55-69 years in good health and CMV-seropositive.

The rearrangement joins TRBV6-5 to TRBJ1-6, with 7 bases matching TRBD1. This CDR3 is built from 15 residues. V shed 6 bases, J shed 7 bases, and the junction held 9 bases outside the gene matches. The germline V gene has CDR1 MNHEY and CDR2 SVGAGI. The CDR3 DNA follows: TGTGCCAGCAGACCCCCCAGGGGGGTGAATTCACCCCTCCACTTT. It yields the protein CASRPPRGVNSPLHF.

The genes are TRBV6-5 and TRBJ2-7; perhaps TRBD2 as D (7 bases). The CDR3 extends over 13 amino acids. In germline, CDR1 is MNHEY, CDR2 SVGAGI. V was cut by 10 bases and J by 6 bases, with 19 bases left in between. CDR3 in DNA: TGTGCCAATAAAGCGGGACATCACAGCGAGCAGTACTTC. It specifies CANKAGHHSEQYF.

This clone showed up just once. The chain joins TRBV30 to TRBJ2-5; a weak D match, TRBD1 (6 bases). The CDR3 length is 16 residues. Trimming pared 2 bases from V and 1 base from J, leaving 17 bases between. Looked up from germline, CDR1 is GTSNPN and CDR2 is SVGIG (reference sequence). DNA of the CDR3: TGTGCCTGGAGTCCCCCAAGCGGCAGGGGCCAAGAGACCCAGTACTTC. Protein: CAWSPPSGRGQETQYF.

The chain links TRBV15 to TRBJ1-1; TRBD1 matches at 10 bases. With 1 base clipped from V and 7 bases from J, the junction kept 0 bases outside the gene matches. This CDR3 is 13 amino acids long. CDR1 and CDR2 (germline): LNHNV, YYDKDF (reference sequence). The CDR3 loop is CATSRGTGGEAFF. CDR3 DNA: TGTGCCACCAGCAGAGGGACAGGGGGTGAAGCTTTCTTT. The full variable domain, with the rest looked up from reference TRBV15 and TRBJ1-1, is DAMVIQNPRYQVTQFGKPVTLSCSQTLNHNVMYWYQQKSSQAPKLLFHYYDKDFNNEADTPDNFQSRRPNTSFCFLDIRSPGLGDTAMYLCATSRGTGGEAFFGQGTRLTVV.

The chain carries TRBV7-6 and TRBJ2-5; D is unclear. The J call may be in error: the DNA end matches TRBJ2-7 better. Germline V gives CDR1 SGHVS, CDR2 FNYEAQ. The CDR3 extends over 15 amino acids. The CDR3 DNA reads as TGTGCCAGCAGCTTAGAGGCAGGTGGATCCTACGAGCAGTACTTC. Its translation is CASSLEAGGSYEQYF.

The rearrangement uses TRBV5-1 and TRBJ2-3; TRBD2 matches 8 bases. CDR1 SGHRS and CDR2 YFSETQ come from the germline V gene. The CDR3 is 15 amino acids. J lost 5 bases, V lost 0 bases, and 5 bases had no gene match. The CDR3 DNA is TGCGCCAGCAGCTTGGCGGGAGGGTTTGAAGATACGCAGTATTTT. This translates into CASSLAGGFEDTQYF.

This chain uses TRBV5-7 with TRBJ2-5; weak D call: TRBD2 (5 bases). Matching the DNA end better, TRBJ2-7 makes the J call doubtful. TRBV5-7 is given ORF status, its function remaining uncertain. CDR3 length: 18 amino acids. For the CDR3, the DNA is TGTGCCAGCAGCTTGAGTGGAGGTCAAACTCCTAGGACCTACGAGCAGTACTTC. Translating gives CASSLSGGQTPRTYEQYF.

The chain joins TRBV30 to TRBJ1-2; the match to TRBD1 covers 9 bases. This CDR3 region has 15 residues. Germline CDR1 and CDR2: GTSNPN and SVGIG (reference sequence). J lost 5 bases, V lost 2 bases, and 9 bases had no gene match. The CDR3 loop reads CAWSLVRGTGYGYTF. For the CDR3, the DNA is TGTGCCTGGAGTTTAGTACGTGGGACAGGGTATGGCTACACCTTC.

The chain has TRBV18 and TRBJ2-2; no reliable D call. Germline V lookup: CDR1 KGHSH, CDR2 LQKENI. The CDR3 has 17 amino acids. Trimming pared 1 base from V and 7 bases from J, leaving 19 bases between. Here the CDR3 reads CASSPRVVQSQVGELFF. CDR3 nucleotides: TGTGCCAGCTCACCACGAGTTGTACAGTCGCAAGTCGGGGAGCTGTTTTTT.

The rearrangement uses TRBV11-3 and TRBJ2-1, with D tentatively TRBD1 (5 bases). Germline CDR1 SGHNT, CDR2 YENEEA. V was shortened by 5 bases and J by 6 bases, with 20 bases between the two germline ends. This CDR3 is 16 amino acids long. CDR3 in DNA: TGTGCCAGCAGCACCGGCCTAACGGCAGGGTCCAATGAGCAGTTCTTC. Amino acid sequence: CASSTGLTAGSNEQFF. The full variable domain, completed using reference TRBV11-3 and TRBJ2-1, is EAGVVQSPRYKIIEKKQPVAFWCNPISGHNTLYWYLQNLGQGPELLIRYENEEAVDDSQLPKDRFSAERLKGVDSTLKIQPAELGDSAVYLCASSTGLTAGSNEQFFGPGTRLTVL.

The chain combines TRBV18 with TRBJ1-3; D gene ambiguous. Germline V gene sequence: CDR1 KGHSH, CDR2 LQKENI. The ends were cut back, 5 bases at V and 2 bases at J, with 19 bases in the middle. The CDR3 is made up of 17 amino acids. The CDR3 reads CASSTQSPSLAGNTIYF. CDR3 sequence (DNA): TGTGCCAGCTCAACACAAAGCCCTTCCCTCGCTGGAAACACCATATATTTT.

The chain combines TRBV18 with TRBJ1-2; 11 bases are shared with TRBD1. The V gene end was trimmed by 5 bases and the J gene end by 0 bases; junction bases not matched to a gene: 5. In germline, CDR1 is KGHSH, CDR2 LQKENI. The CDR3 runs to 16 residues. The CDR3 is CASSEGQGDSNYGYTF. Written as DNA, the CDR3 is TGTGCCAGCTCAGAGGGACAGGGGGATTCTAACTATGGCTACACCTTC.

Only a few counts were recorded for this clone. The V and J genes are TRBV2 and TRBJ1-5; TRBD1 agrees at 7 bases. This CDR3 region has 14 residues. Germline V gene data show CDR1 as SNHLY and CDR2 as FYNNEI. J was trimmed by 4 bases and V by 6 bases; bases with no gene match: 6. The CDR3 DNA reads as TGTGCCAGCAGGACGGGACAGATAAATCAGCCCCAGCATTTT. Protein: CASRTGQINQPQHF.

The gene calls are TRBV5-1 and TRBJ2-3; 8 bases align to TRBD2. This CDR3 spans 15 amino acids. CDR1 is SGHRS and CDR2 is YFSETQ in the germline V gene. With V trimmed by 1 base and J by 2 bases, 3 bases remained unmatched. CDR3 coding DNA: TGCGCCAGCAGCTTGACTAGCGGCTACACAGATACGCAGTATTTT. Translation: CASSLTSGYTDTQYF.

The chain combines TRBV4-1 with TRBJ2-2, with TRBD1 identical over 7 bases. Unmatched junction bases numbered 5, after V lost 4 bases and J lost 0 bases. The germline CDR1 and CDR2 sequences are MGHRA and YSYEKL. The CDR3 spans 16 residues. CDR3 DNA: TGCGCCAGCAGCCCAAGGGACAGCCCGAACACCGGGGAGCTGTTTTTT. Protein sequence: CASSPRDSPNTGELFF.

This clone was counted between two and nine times. The same CDR3 also results from other DNA sequences found in this sample. V and J are TRBV19 and TRBJ2-7; 10 positions agree with TRBD1. V dropped 2 bases and J dropped 2; count of bases not matched to a gene: 3. The CDR3 contains 15 residues. Germline V lookup: CDR1 LNHDA, CDR2 SQIVND (reference sequence). As DNA, the CDR3 is TGTGCCAGTAGTATAACCGGGACAGGGGCCTACGAGCAGTACTTC. This sequence encodes CASSITGTGAYEQYF.

This clone has only a few counts. V gene TRBV7-6 combines with J gene TRBJ2-5; 7 bases align to TRBD2. The CDR3 sequence is 16 residues long. V was clipped by 1 base and J by 3 bases; unmatched bases: 8. The germline V gene has CDR1 SGHVS and CDR2 FNYEAQ. The CDR3 spells CASSLEGGSFEETQYF. The CDR3 coding sequence is TGTGCCAGCAGCTTAGAGGGCGGGAGTTTTGAAGAGACCCAGTACTTC.